This T cell receptor (beta chain) was observed in a study of monozygotic twins with inflammatory bowel disease. The study's findings and limits: Healthy twins showed more clonotype sharing with others than IBD patients, especially patients with disease activity.

Concerning this clonotype itself: Its cognate antigen is unknown.

Through template switching, UMIs that included a 6-nucleotide sample barcode were added. From the 5' RACE reads, TCRdb lists one entry per CDR3 protein and no DNA. The sample holds 350,000 to 400,000 distinct CDR3 sequences. The sample consisted of blood. This receptor was taken from a human donor with ulcerative colitis or Crohn's disease, or a healthy co-twin of an affected twin (not recorded which).

The CDR3 protein is CASSLVTAGQGRPVAQPQHF. The V and J genes are TRBV11-1 and TRBJ1-5; TCRdb gives TRBD1 as the D gene, but with no DNA this cannot be confirmed. The CDR3 is made up of 20 amino acids. The germline gives CDR1 SGHAT, CDR2 FQDESV (reference sequence).